This entry lists 25 T cell receptor beta chains sequenced from one sample in a study of blood T cell repertoires in COVID-19. Repertoires were generated with immunoSEQ multiplex PCR, while TCRdb's copy carries only in-frame clones and drops some. The repertoire holds more than 110,000 clones, with roughly 80% as singletons. Material: peripheral blood. These receptors originate from a woman between 45 and 60 years old with active or convalescent COVID-19.

This clone came up once. The CDR3 sequence is CASSRSGKGSGNTIYF. In DNA, the CDR3 is TGTGCCAGCAGCCGATCCGGGAAGGGCTCTGGAAACACCATATATTTT. V usage is TRBV9 and J usage is TRBJ1-3; D gene unclear. The CDR3 runs to 16 residues. The V gene lost 4 bases and the J gene lost 0 bases, with 14 bases spanning the gap. Germline V gives CDR1 SGDLS, CDR2 YYNGEE.

The chain carries TRBV27 and TRBJ2-2, with a possible D match to TRBD1 (7 bases). The CDR3 is 13 amino acids. Germline values: CDR1 MNHEY, CDR2 SMNVEV (reference sequence). V shed 6 bases and J shed 6 bases, with 11 bases lying between them. The CDR3 loop reads CASSTGEAGELFF. The CDR3 region has the DNA TGTGCCAGCAGCACAGGGGAGGCCGGGGAGCTGTTTTTT.

The V call is TRBV28, the J call TRBJ2-3; 10 bases match TRBD2. The CDR3 totals 22 residues. V lost 7 bases and J lost 7; bases outside the gene matches: 32. Per the germline V gene, CDR1 is MDHEN and CDR2 is SYDVKM. CDR3 protein: CASTQRRGILPIAGTSENTQYF. In nucleotides, the CDR3 is TGTGCCAGCACCCAGCGGAGGGGTATTCTACCCATTGCCGGGACTAGCGAGAATACGCAGTATTTT.

The V call is TRBV6-2 or TRBV6-3, the J call TRBJ2-1; weak D call: TRBD2 (5 bases). Trimming left V 6 bases short and J 3 bases short, with 18 bases between. There are 16 residues in the CDR3. Germline CDR1 is MNHEY and CDR2 is SVGEGT. The CDR3 is CASSDLEGEIYNEQFF. CDR3 bases: TGTGCCAGCAGCGATCTCGAGGGAGAGATCTACAATGAGCAGTTCTTC.

The gene calls are TRBV6-2 or TRBV6-3 and TRBJ1-1, with 9 bases aligning to TRBD1. J lost 1 base, V lost 4 bases, and 13 bases had no gene match. Germline CDR1 is MNHEY and CDR2 is SVGEGT. The CDR3 contains 18 residues. CDR3 nucleotide sequence: TGTGCCAGCAGTTGGGCCGGGACAGGGAATCGGCCGAACACTGAAGCTTTCTTT. Protein product: CASSWAGTGNRPNTEAFF.

In this sample, this clone turned up many times. The V call is TRBV6-5, the J call TRBJ1-6; 7 nucleotides align to TRBD1. CDR1 MNHEY and CDR2 SVGAGI come from the germline V gene. The J segment lost 9 bases and the V segment lost 5 bases, leaving 7 bases of the junction unmatched. The CDR3 is made up of 14 amino acids. CDR3 coding DNA: TGTGCCAGCAGTCCCGGACAGGAAGCTTCACCCCTCCACTTT. Its protein product is CASSPGQEASPLHF.

The chain joins TRBV5-5 to TRBJ1-1; D is undetermined. This CDR3 is 12 amino acids long. Germline CDR1 is SGHKS and CDR2 is YYEKEE (reference sequence). V gave up 3 bases and J gave up 4 bases, with 7 bases separating them. The CDR3 spells CASSSRGTEAFF. The CDR3 DNA follows: TGTGCCAGCAGCTCCCGGGGCACTGAAGCTTTCTTT.

The chain links TRBV4-2 to TRBJ2-1, with TRBD2 matching 8 bases. The germline CDR1 and CDR2 sequences are LGHNA and YNFKEQ. Trimming at V came to 0 bases and at J to 2 bases, leaving 6 bases not matched to a gene. The CDR3 has 17 residues. In nucleotides, the CDR3 is TGTGCCAGCAGCCAAGACTTGTTGCGGGGGGCCTACAATGAGCAGTTCTTC. Translating gives CASSQDLLRGAYNEQFF.

The J gene is TRBJ2-5, the V gene TRBV24-1; 8 bases map to TRBD2. The germline gives CDR1 KGHDR, CDR2 SFDVKD. The CDR3 extends over 18 amino acids. Losses at the gene ends were 2 bases for V and 4 bases for J; bases not matched to a gene: 14. Here the CDR3 reads CATSDSRGVAGLGETQYF. CDR3 in DNA: TGTGCCACCAGTGATTCCCGGGGGGTAGCGGGATTGGGAGAGACCCAGTACTTC.

This clone was picked up many times. V and J are TRBV6-5 and TRBJ2-7, with 9 bases matching TRBD1. The ends lost 7 bases at V and 1 base at J; junction bases unmatched: 5. Germline V gene lookup returns CDR1 MNHEY and CDR2 SVGAGI. This CDR3 spans 14 amino acids. CDR3 coding DNA: TGTGCCAGCACCCCGGGACAGGGTTCCTACGAGCAGTACTTC. This translates into CASTPGQGSYEQYF.

J is TRBJ1-6 and V is TRBV30, with D possibly matching TRBD1 (5 bases). Looked up from germline, CDR1 is GTSNPN and CDR2 is SVGIG (reference sequence). The CDR3 sequence is 15 residues long. V lost 1 base and J 11 bases, leaving 18 bases between the germline ends. The CDR3: CAWSARDGLRAPLHF. CDR3 nucleotides: TGTGCCTGGAGTGCCCGGGACGGACTAAGGGCACCCCTCCACTTT. Full variable domain (rest looked up from reference TRBV30 and TRBJ1-6): SQTIHQWPATLVQPVGSPLSLECTVEGTSNPNLYWYRQAAGRGLQLLFYSVGIGQISSEVPQNLSASRPQDRQFILSSKKLLLSDSGFYLCAWSARDGLRAPLHFGNGTRLTVT.

The rearrangement uses TRBV5-6 and TRBJ2-7; no clear D. Between the trimmed V and J ends, which lost 0 bases and 10 bases, there was a span of 11 bases. This CDR3 region has 12 residues. Germline CDR1 is SGHDT and CDR2 is YYEEEE. CDR3 sequence (DNA): TGTGCCAGCAGCTTGGATAACTACGGCCAGTACTTC. It specifies CASSLDNYGQYF.

This chain joins TRBV3-1 (or the pseudogene TRBV3-2) and TRBJ1-2, with D possibly matching TRBD1 (6 bases). CDR1 LGHDT and CDR2 YNNKEL come from the germline V gene (reference sequence). Trimming cost V 1 base and J 4 bases, with 13 bases left between them. The CDR3 has 15 residues. Here the CDR3 DNA reads TGTGCCAGCAGCCAAGGGTCTCAGGGGAGCTATGGCTACACCTTC. Amino acid sequence: CASSQGSQGSYGYTF.

The CDR3 DNA is TGTGCCAGCAGTCCGCCCCTAGGGGTTACGAATGAAAAACTGTTTTTT. Protein product: CASSPPLGVTNEKLFF. The chain recombines TRBV6-2 or TRBV6-3 with TRBJ1-4; perhaps TRBD1 as D (5 bases). CDR3 length: 16 amino acids. V was shortened by 5 bases and J by 5 bases, with 18 bases between the two germline ends. CDR1 is MNHEY and CDR2 is SVGEGT in the germline V gene.

The genes are TRBV16 and TRBJ1-5; no clear D gene. The CDR3 sequence is 11 residues long. Germline CDR1 KGHSY, CDR2 FQNENV. Trimming removed 5 bases from V and 12 bases from J, with 11 bases in between. CDR3 nucleotide sequence: TGTGCCAGCAGCTCGGGTCGGGGCCAGCATTTT. It encodes CASSSGRGQHF.

This chain joins TRBV4-3 and TRBJ1-2; maybe TRBD1 (5 bases). The germline CDR1 and CDR2 sequences are LGHNA and YSLEER. V lost 4 bases and J lost 3, with 24 bases in between. The CDR3 totals 18 residues. CDR3 sequence reads: CASSPRRAEPKNDYGYTF. CDR3 sequence (DNA): TGCGCCAGCAGCCCCCGCAGGGCGGAACCTAAGAATGACTATGGCTACACCTTC.

The rearrangement links TRBV11-2 to TRBJ2-1; D unclear. V gave up 4 bases and J gave up 10 bases, with 11 bases separating them. CDR3 length: 12 residues. CDR1 is SGHAT and CDR2 is FQNNGV in the germline V gene. In DNA, the CDR3 is TGTGCCAGCAGCTCCTCCTCGAGGGAGCAGTTCTTC. Translating gives CASSSSSREQFF.

This clone was found once. The chain's CDR3 is CASHGTDIYPEQYF. The CDR3 DNA sequence: TGTGCCAGCCATGGGACAGACATTTATCCCGAGCAGTACTTC. The rearrangement links TRBV28 to TRBJ2-7, with 7 bases fitting TRBD1. The J segment lost 6 bases and the V segment lost 8 bases, leaving 13 bases of the junction unmatched. The CDR3 extends over 14 amino acids. Per germline, CDR1 MDHEN and CDR2 SYDVKM.

This chain uses TRBV4-3 with TRBJ2-3; TRBD2 is a possible D gene (5 bases). The germline V gene has CDR1 LGHNA and CDR2 YSLEER. The CDR3 extends over 13 amino acids. V gave up 3 bases and J gave up 5 bases, with 9 bases separating them. This chain's CDR3 is CASSQGEKDTQYF. CDR3 nucleotide sequence: TGCGCCAGCAGCCAGGGAGAAAAAGATACGCAGTATTTT.

The chain carries TRBV29-1 and TRBJ1-4; perhaps TRBD1 as D (5 bases). In germline, CDR1 is SQVTM, CDR2 ANQGSEA. CDR3 length: 15 amino acids. Trimming removed 6 bases at V and 7 bases at J, with 21 bases between. Here the CDR3 DNA reads TGCAGCGTCTCCCAGGGAGGGGCCCTGGGTGAAAAACTGTTTTTT. This translates into CSVSQGGALGEKLFF. The full variable domain, with the rest looked up from reference TRBV29-1 and TRBJ1-4, is SAVISQKPSRDICQRGTSLTIQCQVDSQVTMMFWYRQQPGQSLTLIATANQGSEATYESGFVIDKFPISRPNLTFSTLTVSNMSPEDSSIYLCSVSQGGALGEKLFFGSGTQLSVL.

The chain links TRBV11-1 to TRBJ1-2; D unresolved. Germline V gives CDR1 SGHAT, CDR2 FQDESV (reference sequence). This CDR3 is built from 13 residues. Trimming removed 5 bases at V and 9 bases at J, with 16 bases between. CDR3 DNA sequence: TGTGCCAGCAGCCCCCGTCGGGAGGTCAGCTACACCTTC. Protein sequence: CASSPRREVSYTF.

The gene calls are TRBV5-5 and TRBJ2-7; perhaps TRBD1 as D (5 bases). Trimming took off 1 base at V and 8 bases at J, with 19 bases between the two ends. CDR1 is SGHKS, CDR2 YYEKEE, per germline (reference sequence). The CDR3 sequence is 15 residues long. This chain's CDR3 is CASSLLAGMDLQQYF. The CDR3 DNA reads TGTGCCAGCAGCTTGTTGGCAGGGATGGATTTGCAGCAGTACTTC.

CDR3 amino acids: CASSQWAARGNTIYF. The CDR3 DNA sequence: TGTGCCAGTAGTCAATGGGCCGCGCGAGGAAACACCATATATTTT. The chain links TRBV19 to TRBJ1-3; no clear D gene. CDR1 and CDR2 (germline): LNHDA, SQIVND (reference sequence). The CDR3 loop spans 15 amino acids. V gave up 5 bases and J gave up 4 bases, with 15 bases separating them. The variable domain in full, with the rest retrieved from reference TRBV19 and TRBJ1-3, is DGGITQSPKYLFRKEGQNVTLSCEQNLNHDAMYWYRQDPGQGLRLIYYSQIVNDFQKGDIAEGYSVSREKKESFPLTVTSAQKNPTAFYLCASSQWAARGNTIYFGEGSWLTVV.

The rearrangement links TRBV5-5 to TRBJ2-7, with 11 bases identical to TRBD2. The germline gives CDR1 SGHKS, CDR2 YYEKEE (reference sequence). Losses at the gene ends were 6 bases for V and 3 bases for J; bases not matched to a gene: 8. The CDR3 length is 15 residues. CDR3 sequence reads: CASTLGLAGDYEQYF. CDR3 in DNA: TGTGCCAGCACCCTTGGACTAGCGGGCGACTACGAGCAGTACTTC.

A note on this clone: Other DNA sequences in the same sample also yield this CDR3. This chain uses TRBV7-9 with TRBJ1-1; 9 positions match TRBD1. The germline V gene encodes CDR1 SEHNR and CDR2 FQNEAQ (reference sequence). The CDR3 covers 13 residues. V was pared by 5 bases and J by 4 bases, with 2 bases of the junction left unmatched. CDR3 nucleotides: TGTGCCAGCAGCCTGGGACAGGGCACTGAAGCTTTCTTT. Protein product: CASSLGQGTEAFF.